This T cell receptor (beta chain) was recorded in a study of blood T cell repertoires in COVID-19. The CDR3 is 14 residues long. CDR1 and CDR2 from the germline V gene are SGHVS and FQNEAQ. V was shortened by 1 base and J by 4 bases, with 11 bases between the two germline ends. Clones were sequenced by immunoSEQ multiplex PCR, and TCRdb holds only the in-frame ones, with some missing. The sample yields about 400,000 clones, 80% to 90% seen once. This clonotype was sampled from a man in his forties in a cohort exposed to, infected with or recovered from COVID-19 (not recorded which). What was sequenced was PBMCs or T cells enriched from blood (not recorded which). The genes are TRBV7-8 and TRBJ2-7; perhaps TRBD2 as D (6 bases). CDR3 sequence reads: CASSLEGGRYEQYF. The DNA of the CDR3 is TGTGCCAGCAGCTTAGAGGGAGGAAGGTACGAGCAGTACTTC.